This T cell receptor beta chain was sequenced during a study of control samples from healthy donors and cancer patients. Libraries were prepared by immunoSEQ multiplex PCR; TCRdb keeps only in-frame clonotypes and omits some of them. The data show about 88,000 clones, over 85% seen once. V lost 4 bases and J lost 6, with 19 bases in between. The V gene's germline CDR1 is LGHNA and CDR2 YNFKEQ. The length of the CDR3 is 16 residues. The genes are TRBV4-2 and TRBJ2-1; perhaps D is TRBD1 or TRBD2 (5 bases each). This sequence was found in a man in his late teens or twenties in good health. Sequencing was done on a sample of blood. The CDR3 DNA reads as TGTGCCAGCAGCCCGAGGGACCTCTCAATGGGCAATGAGCAGTTCTTC. Its protein product is CASSPRDLSMGNEQFF.